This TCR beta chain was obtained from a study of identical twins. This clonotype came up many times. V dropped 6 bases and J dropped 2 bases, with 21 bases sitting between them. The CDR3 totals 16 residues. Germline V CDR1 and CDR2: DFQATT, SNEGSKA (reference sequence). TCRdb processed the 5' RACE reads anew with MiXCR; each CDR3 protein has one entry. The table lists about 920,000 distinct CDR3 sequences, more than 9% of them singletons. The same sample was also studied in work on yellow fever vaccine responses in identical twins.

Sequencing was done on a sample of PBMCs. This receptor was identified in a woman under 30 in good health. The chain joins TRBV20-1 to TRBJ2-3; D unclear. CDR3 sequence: CSAHPRVAPLTDTQYF. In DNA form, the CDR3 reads TGCAGTGCCCATCCCCGGGTAGCACCACTCACAGATACGCAGTATTTT.